Listed below are T cell receptor beta chains from one sample, sequenced in a study of blood T cell repertoires in COVID-19. Clones were read by immunoSEQ multiplex PCR, and TCRdb kept only the in-frame ones, dropping some. The sample holds around 60,000 clones; over 70% are singletons and the top ten take roughly 18%. Sequencing was done on a sample of peripheral blood. The receptors were sampled from a woman aged 50 to 60 with active or convalescent COVID-19. Both conserved end residues are part of each CDR3. The order of the fields is D gene, J gene, V gene, clone size, CDR3 length, CDR3 protein, CDR3 DNA. A D gene is named only where the DNA matches it firmly. Size is omitted from some rows. Given values are once, few, many or a class for expanded clones.

NA	TRBJ2-1	TRBV28	NA	11	CASSLGAGQFF	TGTGCCAGCAGTTTAGGAGCGGGGCAGTTCTTC
NA	TRBJ1-1	TRBV29-1	NA	13	CSVRITGIPEAFF	TGCAGCGTTCGCATTACAGGGATTCCTGAAGCTTTCTTT
NA	TRBJ2-3	TRBV11-3	NA	16	CASSSSQTSGGDTQYF	TGTGCCAGCAGCTCCTCACAGACTAGTGGGGGGGATACGCAGTATTTT
NA	TRBJ1-1	TRBV5-1	NA	14	CASSSGQSNTEAFF	TGCGCCAGCAGCAGTGGACAGTCGAACACTGAAGCTTTCTTT
NA	TRBJ2-1	TRBV9	NA	16	CASSVGGGSPYNEQFF	TGTGCCAGCAGCGTAGGTGGTGGGAGTCCCTACAATGAGCAGTTCTTC
NA	TRBJ2-3	TRBV20-1	NA	11	CSAQGTDTQYF	TGCAGTGCCCAGGGAACAGATACGCAGTATTTT
NA	TRBJ2-5	TRBV5-1	NA	17	CASSHGRTARAQETQYF	TGCGCCAGCAGCCACGGGAGGACAGCGAGGGCCCAAGAGACCCAGTACTTC
NA	TRBJ2-7	TRBV10-2	NA	12	CAGGANAYEQYF	TGCGCCGGAGGAGCTAACGCCTACGAGCAGTACTTC
NA	TRBJ1-5	TRBV15	NA	19	CATSRDGRTTVYSNQPQHF	TGTGCCACCAGCAGAGATGGGCGGACGACAGTGTATAGCAATCAGCCCCAGCATTTT
TRBD2	TRBJ2-2	TRBV24-1	NA	18	CATSDIGLAGVDTGELFF	TGTGCCACCAGTGATATCGGACTAGCGGGAGTTGACACCGGGGAGCTGTTTTTT
NA	TRBJ2-1	TRBV30	NA	15	CAWREPTGVYNEQFF	TGTGCCTGGAGGGAACCCACGGGGGTGTACAATGAGCAGTTCTTC
NA	TRBJ2-1	TRBV6-6	few	14	CASRPRTGDNEQFF	TGTGCCAGCCGTCCACGGACTGGGGACAATGAGCAGTTCTTC
NA	TRBJ1-5	TRBV19	NA	13	CASSTGINQPQHF	TGTGCCAGTAGCACAGGGATCAATCAGCCCCAGCATTTT
TRBD2	TRBJ2-1	TRBV3-1/TRBV3-2	NA	17	CASSQLTLRREGYEQFF	TGTGCCAGCAGCCAACTTACCCTCCGGCGGGAGGGATATGAGCAGTTCTTC
NA	TRBJ2-3	TRBV7-8	few	16	CASGGGLAASTDTQYF	TGTGCCAGCGGGGGCGGGCTAGCCGCAAGCACAGATACGCAGTATTTT
NA	TRBJ2-3	TRBV10-3	NA	15	CAISDNRARTDTQYF	TGTGCCATCAGTGATAACAGGGCTCGCACAGATACGCAGTATTTT
NA	TRBJ2-5	TRBV12-3/TRBV12-4	NA	12	CASSPNGETQYF	TGTGCCAGCAGCCCTAATGGTGAGACCCAGTACTTC
NA	TRBJ2-6	TRBV27	NA	15	CASSPRISGANVLTF	TGTGCCAGCAGTCCCAGGATCTCTGGGGCCAACGTCCTGACTTTC
NA	TRBJ1-2	TRBV18	few	14	CASSPLADSYGYTF	TGTGCCAGCTCACCGCTGGCGGACTCCTATGGCTACACCTTC
TRBD2	TRBJ2-7	TRBV5-1	NA	18	CASSFGGRNSDSAYEQYF	TGCGCCAGCAGCTTCGGGGGGAGAAATAGCGATTCGGCCTACGAGCAGTACTTC
NA	TRBJ2-2	TRBV9	once	13	CASSAQMTGELFF	TGTGCCAGCAGCGCGCAGATGACCGGGGAGCTGTTTTTT
NA	TRBJ2-5	TRBV7-2	once	15	CASSLGRGNWETQYF	TGTGCCAGCAGCTTGGGCAGGGGTAACTGGGAGACCCAGTACTTC
NA	TRBJ2-3	TRBV5-1	NA	14	CASSLGSPGDTQYF	TGCGCCAGCAGCTTGGGTAGTCCCGGGGATACGCAGTATTTT
NA	TRBJ2-1	TRBV19	few	13	CASSGLRDNEQFF	TGTGCCAGTAGTGGTCTCCGAGACAATGAGCAGTTCTTC